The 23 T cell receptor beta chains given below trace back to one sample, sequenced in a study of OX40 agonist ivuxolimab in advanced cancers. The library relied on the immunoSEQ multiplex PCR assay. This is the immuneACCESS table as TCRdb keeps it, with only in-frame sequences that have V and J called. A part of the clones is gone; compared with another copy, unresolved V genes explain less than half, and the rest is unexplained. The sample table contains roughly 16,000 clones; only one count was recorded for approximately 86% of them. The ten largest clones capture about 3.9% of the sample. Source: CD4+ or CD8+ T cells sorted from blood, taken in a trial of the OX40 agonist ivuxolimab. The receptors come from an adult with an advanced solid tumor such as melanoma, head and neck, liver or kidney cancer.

CDR3 DNA sequence: TGTGCCAGCACTCGGATTGCCAACACCGGGGAGCTGTTTTTT. Protein product: CASTRIANTGELFF. The genes are TRBV27 and TRBJ2-2; no firm D call. Germline CDR1 and CDR2: MNHEY and SMNVEV (reference sequence). There are 14 residues in the CDR3. V was pared by 7 bases and J by 2 bases, with 11 bases between.

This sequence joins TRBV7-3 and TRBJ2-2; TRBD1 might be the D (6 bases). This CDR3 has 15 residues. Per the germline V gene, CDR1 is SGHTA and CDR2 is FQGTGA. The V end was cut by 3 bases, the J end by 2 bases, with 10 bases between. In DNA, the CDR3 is TGTGCCAGCAGCTTGGGGACACGTAACACCGGGGAGCTGTTTTTT. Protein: CASSLGTRNTGELFF. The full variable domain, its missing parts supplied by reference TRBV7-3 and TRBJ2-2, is GAGVSQTPSNKVTEKGKYVELRCDPISGHTALYWYRQSLGQGPEFLIYFQGTGAADDSGLPNDRFFAVRPEGSVSTLKIQRTERGDSAVYLCASSLGTRNTGELFFGEGSRLTVL.

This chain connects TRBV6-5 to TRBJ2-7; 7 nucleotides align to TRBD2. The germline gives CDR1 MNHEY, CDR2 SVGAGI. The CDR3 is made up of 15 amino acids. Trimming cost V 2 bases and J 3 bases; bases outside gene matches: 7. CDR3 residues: CASSYEAGPLYEQYF. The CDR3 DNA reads TGTGCCAGCAGTTACGAAGCGGGACCACTCTACGAGCAGTACTTC.

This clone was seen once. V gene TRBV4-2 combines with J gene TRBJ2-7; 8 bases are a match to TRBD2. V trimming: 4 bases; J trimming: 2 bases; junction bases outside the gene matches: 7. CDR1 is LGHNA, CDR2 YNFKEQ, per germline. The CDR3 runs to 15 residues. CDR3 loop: CASSPSGGPTYEQYF. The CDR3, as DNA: TGTGCCAGCAGCCCATCGGGAGGGCCAACCTACGAGCAGTACTTC.

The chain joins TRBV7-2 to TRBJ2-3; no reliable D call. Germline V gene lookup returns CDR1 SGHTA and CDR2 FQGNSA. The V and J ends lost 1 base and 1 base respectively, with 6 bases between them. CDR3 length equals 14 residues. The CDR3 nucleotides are TGTGCCAGCAGCTTAGGTAGGGGCACAGATACGCAGTATTTT. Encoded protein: CASSLGRGTDTQYF.

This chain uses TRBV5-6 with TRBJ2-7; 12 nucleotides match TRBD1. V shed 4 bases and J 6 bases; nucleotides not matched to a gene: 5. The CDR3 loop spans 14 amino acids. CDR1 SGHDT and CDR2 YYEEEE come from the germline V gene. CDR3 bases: TGTGCCAGCAGCCGGGACAGGGGGCTAAGCGAGCAGTACTTC. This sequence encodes CASSRDRGLSEQYF.

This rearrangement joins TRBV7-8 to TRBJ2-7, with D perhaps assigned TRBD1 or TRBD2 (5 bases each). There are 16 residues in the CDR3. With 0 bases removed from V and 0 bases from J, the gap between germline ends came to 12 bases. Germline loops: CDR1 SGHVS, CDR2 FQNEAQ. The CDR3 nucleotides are TGTGCCAGCAGCTTAGCCGGGACGATGAGCTCCTACGAGCAGTACTTC. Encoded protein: CASSLAGTMSSYEQYF. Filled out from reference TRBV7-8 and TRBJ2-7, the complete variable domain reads GAGVSQSPRYKVAKRGQDVALRCDPISGHVSLFWYQQALGQGPEFLTYFQNEAQLDKSGLPSDRFFAERPEGSVSTLKIQRTQQEDSAVYLCASSLAGTMSSYEQYFGPGTRLTVT.

The CDR3 region is CASHRTGHPNTEAFF. Here the CDR3 DNA reads TGTGCCAGCCACCGGACAGGTCATCCCAACACTGAAGCTTTCTTT. The chain couples TRBV19 to TRBJ1-1; 7 positions match TRBD1. The trim removed 9 bases at V and 2 bases at J, leaving 12 bases unmatched. Germline V gene sequence: CDR1 LNHDA, CDR2 SQIVND (reference sequence). The CDR3 length is 15 residues.

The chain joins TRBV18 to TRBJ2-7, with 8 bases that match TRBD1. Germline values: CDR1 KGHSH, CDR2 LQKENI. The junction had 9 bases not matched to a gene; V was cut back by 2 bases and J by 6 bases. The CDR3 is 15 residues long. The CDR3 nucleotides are TGTGCCAGCTCACCAGGGACAGGCCTGCCGGGCGAGCAGTACTTC. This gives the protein CASSPGTGLPGEQYF.

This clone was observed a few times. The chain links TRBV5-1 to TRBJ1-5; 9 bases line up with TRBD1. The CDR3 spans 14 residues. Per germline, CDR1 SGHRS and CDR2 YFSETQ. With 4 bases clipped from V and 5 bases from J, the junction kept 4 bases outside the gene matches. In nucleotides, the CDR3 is TGCGCCAGCAGCCAGGGACAGGGCGATCAGCCCCAGCATTTT. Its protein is CASSQGQGDQPQHF.

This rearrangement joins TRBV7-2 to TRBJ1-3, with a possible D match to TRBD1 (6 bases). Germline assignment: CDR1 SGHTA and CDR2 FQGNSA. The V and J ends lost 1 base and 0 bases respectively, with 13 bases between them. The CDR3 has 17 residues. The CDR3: CASSLVPQGSSGNTIYF. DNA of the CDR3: TGTGCCAGCAGCTTAGTCCCACAGGGATCCTCTGGAAACACCATATATTTT.

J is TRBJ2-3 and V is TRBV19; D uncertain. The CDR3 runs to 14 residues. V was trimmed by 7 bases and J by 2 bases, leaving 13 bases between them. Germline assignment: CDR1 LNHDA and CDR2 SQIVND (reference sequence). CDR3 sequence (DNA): TGTGCCAGTAAGGAACAGCCCCTCACAGATACGCAGTATTTT. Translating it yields CASKEQPLTDTQYF. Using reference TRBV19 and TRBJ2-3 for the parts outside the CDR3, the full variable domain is DGGITQSPKYLFRKEGQNVTLSCEQNLNHDAMYWYRQDPGQGLRLIYYSQIVNDFQKGDIAEGYSVSREKKESFPLTVTSAQKNPTAFYLCASKEQPLTDTQYFGPGTRLTVL.

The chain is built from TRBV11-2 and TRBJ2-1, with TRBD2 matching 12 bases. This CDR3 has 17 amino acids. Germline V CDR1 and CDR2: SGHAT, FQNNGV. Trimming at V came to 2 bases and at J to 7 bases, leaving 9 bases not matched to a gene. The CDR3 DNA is TGTGCCAGCAGCTTACTAGCGGGAGGGCCAACTATGAATGAGCAGTTCTTC. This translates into CASSLLAGGPTMNEQFF.

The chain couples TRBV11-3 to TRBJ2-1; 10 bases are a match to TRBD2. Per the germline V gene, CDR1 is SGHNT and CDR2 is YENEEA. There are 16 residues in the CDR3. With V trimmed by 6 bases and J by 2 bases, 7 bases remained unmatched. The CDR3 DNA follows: TGTGCCAGCAGTTCTAGCGGGAGACGCCCCTACAATGAGCAGTTCTTC. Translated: CASSSSGRRPYNEQFF.

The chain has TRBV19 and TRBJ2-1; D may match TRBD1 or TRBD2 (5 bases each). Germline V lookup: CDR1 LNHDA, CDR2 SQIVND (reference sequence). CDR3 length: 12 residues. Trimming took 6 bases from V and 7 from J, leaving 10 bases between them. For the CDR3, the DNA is TGTGCCAGTAGAAGGGGAGAAAATGAGCAGTTCTTC. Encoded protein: CASRRGENEQFF.

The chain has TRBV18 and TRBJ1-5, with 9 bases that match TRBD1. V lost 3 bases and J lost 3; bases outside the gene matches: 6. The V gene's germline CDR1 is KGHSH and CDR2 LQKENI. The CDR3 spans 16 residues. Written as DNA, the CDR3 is TGTGCCAGCTCACCCGGGACAGGGATTAACAATCAGCCCCAGCATTTT. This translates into CASSPGTGINNQPQHF.

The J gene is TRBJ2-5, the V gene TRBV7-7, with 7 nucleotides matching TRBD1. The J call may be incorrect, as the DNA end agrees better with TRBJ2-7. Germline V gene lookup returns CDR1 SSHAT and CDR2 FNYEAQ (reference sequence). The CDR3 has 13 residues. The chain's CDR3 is CASSLEQGYEQYF. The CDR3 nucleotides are TGTGCCAGCAGCTTAGAACAGGGGTACGAGCAGTACTTC.

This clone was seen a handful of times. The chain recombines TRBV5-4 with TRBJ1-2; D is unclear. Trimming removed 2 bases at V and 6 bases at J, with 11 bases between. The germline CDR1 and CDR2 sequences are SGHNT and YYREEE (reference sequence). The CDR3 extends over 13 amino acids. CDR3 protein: CASSFARADGYTF. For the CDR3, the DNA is TGTGCCAGCAGCTTCGCCCGAGCCGATGGCTACACCTTC.

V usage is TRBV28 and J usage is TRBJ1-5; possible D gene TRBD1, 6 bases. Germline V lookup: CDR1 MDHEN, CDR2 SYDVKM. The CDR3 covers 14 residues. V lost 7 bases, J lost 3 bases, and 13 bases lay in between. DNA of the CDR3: TGTGCCAGCATTAAGGGGGGGGTCAATCAGCCCCAGCATTTT. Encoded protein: CASIKGGVNQPQHF.

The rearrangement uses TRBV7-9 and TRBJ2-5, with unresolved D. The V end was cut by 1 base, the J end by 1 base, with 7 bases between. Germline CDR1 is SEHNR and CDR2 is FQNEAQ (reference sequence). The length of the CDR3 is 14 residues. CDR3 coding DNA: TGTGCCAGCAGCTTAGAAGTAGCCCAAGAGACCCAGTACTTC. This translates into CASSLEVAQETQYF.

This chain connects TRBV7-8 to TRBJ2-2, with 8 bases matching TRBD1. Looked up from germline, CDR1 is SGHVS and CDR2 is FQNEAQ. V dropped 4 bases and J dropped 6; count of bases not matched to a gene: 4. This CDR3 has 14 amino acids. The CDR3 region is CASSSRQGSGELFF. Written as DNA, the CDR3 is TGTGCCAGCAGCTCAAGACAGGGGTCCGGGGAGCTGTTTTTT.

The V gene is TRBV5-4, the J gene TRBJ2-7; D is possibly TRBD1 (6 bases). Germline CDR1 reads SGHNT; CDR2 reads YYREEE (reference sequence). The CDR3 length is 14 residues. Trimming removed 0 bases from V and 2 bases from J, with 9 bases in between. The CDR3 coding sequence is TGTGCCAGCAGCTTGGCCAGGGGCGCCTACGAGCAGTACTTC. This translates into CASSLARGAYEQYF. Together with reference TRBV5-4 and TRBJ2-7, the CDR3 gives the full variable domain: ETGVTQSPTHLIKTRGQQVTLRCSSQSGHNTVSWYQQALGQGPQFIFQYYREEENGRGNFPPRFSGLQFPNYSSELNVNALELDDSALYLCASSLARGAYEQYFGPGTRLTVT.

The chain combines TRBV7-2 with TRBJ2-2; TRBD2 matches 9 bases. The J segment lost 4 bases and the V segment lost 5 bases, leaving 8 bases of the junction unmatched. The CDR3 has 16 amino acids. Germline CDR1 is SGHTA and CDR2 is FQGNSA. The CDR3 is CASSETSGPSTGELFF. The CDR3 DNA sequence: TGTGCCAGCAGCGAAACTAGCGGGCCGAGCACCGGGGAGCTGTTTTTT.